This T cell receptor (beta chain) comes out of a study of T cells in localized non-small cell lung cancer. This clone was detected only a few times. Its target is not known. Study-level points and caveats: Longer overall survival associated with higher blood T cell density; shorter survival with higher adjacent-lung clonality. Sequencing covered just one tumor region, so heterogeneity cannot be ruled out. It was uninvolved adjacent lung that showed the highest T cell clonality, exceeding tumor.

Assay used: immunoSEQ multiplex PCR; TCRdb lists only in-frame clones, some missing. The sample holds some 1,400 clones, about a fifth seen once. Trimming stripped 4 bases from V and 3 bases from J, with 13 bases between. CDR3 size: 14 residues. Germline V CDR1 and CDR2: SNHLY, FYNNEI. The chain joins TRBV2 to TRBJ2-7; D might be TRBD1 (6 bases). The sequenced sample was normal lung tissue next to the tumor, obtained before any cancer treatment. This sequence originates from a woman aged 35 to 75 with stage I lung adenocarcinoma. CDR3 coding DNA: TGTGCCAGCAGTGCCACAGGGCTGGGCTACGAGCAGTACTTC. Protein product: CASSATGLGYEQYF.